This is a list of T cell receptor beta chains from one sample in a study of cytomegalovirus exposure and HLA in healthy donors. The repertoire was sequenced with immunoSEQ multiplex PCR; TCRdb's copy has only in-frame clones and lacks some. The data contain around 240,000 clones, about 80% of them singletons. The material sequenced was PBMCs. The origin of the receptors is a woman in her forties in good health and CMV-seropositive. CDR3s include the opening cysteine and the closing phenylalanine or tryptophan. A D gene is named only where the DNA matches it firmly. A row's size may be missing; if present it is once, few, many or a size class.

v_call: TRBV19
j_call: TRBJ2-1
clone_size: .
d_call: .
cdr3_aa: CASSAGPYNEQFF
cdr3_nt: TGTGCCAGTTCCGCAGGGCCGTACAATGAGCAGTTCTTC

v_call: TRBV30
j_call: TRBJ2-5
clone_size: .
d_call: .
cdr3_aa: CAWSGRSWETQYF
cdr3_nt: TGTGCCTGGAGTGGCCGGTCCTGGGAGACCCAGTACTTC

v_call: TRBV9
j_call: TRBJ1-2
clone_size: .
d_call: .
cdr3_aa: CASSVGGGDYGYTF
cdr3_nt: TGTGCCAGCAGCGTAGGGGGGGGAGACTATGGCTACACCTTC

v_call: TRBV29-1
j_call: TRBJ2-3
clone_size: few
d_call: TRBD2
cdr3_aa: CSVERLAGGRQDTQYF
cdr3_nt: TGCAGCGTTGAACGACTAGCGGGGGGGAGGCAAGATACGCAGTATTTT

v_call: TRBV6-1
j_call: TRBJ2-7
clone_size: .
d_call: .
cdr3_aa: CASTAGYEQYF
cdr3_nt: TGTGCCAGCACCGCGGGGTACGAGCAGTACTTC

v_call: TRBV19
j_call: TRBJ1-1
clone_size: .
d_call: .
cdr3_aa: CASKTQGGGTEAFF
cdr3_nt: TGTGCCAGTAAGACTCAGGGAGGAGGCACTGAAGCTTTCTTT

v_call: TRBV7-9
j_call: TRBJ2-2
clone_size: few
d_call: .
cdr3_aa: CASSSPRGSGLTGELFF
cdr3_nt: TGTGCCAGCAGCTCTCCCCGGGGTAGCGGCCTCACCGGGGAGCTGTTTTTT

v_call: TRBV9
j_call: TRBJ2-1
clone_size: few
d_call: TRBD2
cdr3_aa: CASSVGRRGYNEQFF
cdr3_nt: TGTGCCAGCAGCGTAGGTCGGCGGGGGTACAATGAGCAGTTCTTC

v_call: TRBV19
j_call: TRBJ1-1
clone_size: .
d_call: .
cdr3_aa: CASSSGHLNTEAFF
cdr3_nt: TGTGCCAGTAGTTCGGGACACCTGAACACTGAAGCTTTCTTT

v_call: TRBV30
j_call: TRBJ2-1
clone_size: .
d_call: .
cdr3_aa: CAWSGRTGGEYNEQFF
cdr3_nt: TGTGCCTGGAGTGGGAGGACAGGCGGGGAATACAATGAGCAGTTCTTC

v_call: TRBV7-2
j_call: TRBJ1-1
clone_size: .
d_call: .
cdr3_aa: CASSSDSNTEAFF
cdr3_nt: TGTGCCAGCAGCTCGGACTCAAACACTGAAGCTTTCTTT

v_call: TRBV9
j_call: TRBJ2-7
clone_size: .
d_call: TRBD2
cdr3_aa: CASSVAGRDEQYF
cdr3_nt: TGTGCCAGCAGCGTAGCTGGGAGGGACGAGCAGTACTTC

v_call: TRBV15
j_call: TRBJ1-2
clone_size: .
d_call: .
cdr3_aa: CATSNDRRRGDNYGYTF
cdr3_nt: TGTGCCACCAGCAATGACAGGAGGAGAGGGGACAACTATGGCTACACCTTC

v_call: TRBV5-8
j_call: TRBJ1-1
clone_size: once
d_call: TRBD1
cdr3_aa: CASSLPRQGYRNTEAFF
cdr3_nt: TGTGCCAGCAGCTTGCCGAGACAGGGGTATAGGAACACTGAAGCTTTCTTT

v_call: TRBV11-1
j_call: TRBJ2-4
clone_size: .
d_call: .
cdr3_aa: CASSLRTGTIQYF
cdr3_nt: TGTGCCAGCAGCTTACGTACGGGAACCATTCAGTACTTC

v_call: TRBV5-8
j_call: TRBJ1-1
clone_size: .
d_call: TRBD1
cdr3_aa: CASSLTGQGNTEAFF
cdr3_nt: TGTGCCAGCAGCTTGACGGGACAGGGAAACACTGAAGCTTTCTTT

v_call: TRBV20-1
j_call: TRBJ1-2
clone_size: .
d_call: TRBD1
cdr3_aa: CSATNRGGYTF
cdr3_nt: TGCAGTGCTACCAACAGGGGTGGCTACACCTTC

v_call: TRBV12-1
j_call: TRBJ1-2
clone_size: .
d_call: .
cdr3_aa: CASSLGENGGHTF
cdr3_nt: TGTGCCAGCAGCTTGGGGGAGAACGGGGGGCACACCTTC

v_call: TRBV29-1
j_call: TRBJ2-5
clone_size: few
d_call: TRBD2
cdr3_aa: CSGSRAPGGGETQYF
cdr3_nt: TGCAGCGGTAGCCGGGCCCCGGGGGGGGGAGAGACCCAGTACTTC

v_call: TRBV30
j_call: TRBJ2-5
clone_size: .
d_call: TRBD2
cdr3_aa: CALSGGGETQYF
cdr3_nt: TGTGCCTTATCGGGGGGAGGAGAGACCCAGTACTTC

v_call: TRBV29-1
j_call: TRBJ1-5
clone_size: .
d_call: TRBD1
cdr3_aa: CSVEGTGINQPQHF
cdr3_nt: TGCAGCGTTGAAGGGACAGGGATAAATCAGCCCCAGCATTTT

v_call: TRBV2
j_call: TRBJ2-7
clone_size: .
d_call: TRBD1
cdr3_aa: CASRGTGQYF
cdr3_nt: TGTGCCAGCAGAGGGACAGGGCAGTACTTC

v_call: TRBV7-3
j_call: TRBJ1-2
clone_size: once
d_call: .
cdr3_aa: CASSLTGGHDTYGYTF
cdr3_nt: TGTGCCAGCAGCTTAACTGGCGGACATGATACCTATGGCTACACCTTC

v_call: TRBV7-8
j_call: TRBJ2-3
clone_size: .
d_call: TRBD2
cdr3_aa: CASSGSGRRTDTQYF
cdr3_nt: TGTGCCAGCAGCGGTAGCGGGAGGAGGACAGATACGCAGTATTTT